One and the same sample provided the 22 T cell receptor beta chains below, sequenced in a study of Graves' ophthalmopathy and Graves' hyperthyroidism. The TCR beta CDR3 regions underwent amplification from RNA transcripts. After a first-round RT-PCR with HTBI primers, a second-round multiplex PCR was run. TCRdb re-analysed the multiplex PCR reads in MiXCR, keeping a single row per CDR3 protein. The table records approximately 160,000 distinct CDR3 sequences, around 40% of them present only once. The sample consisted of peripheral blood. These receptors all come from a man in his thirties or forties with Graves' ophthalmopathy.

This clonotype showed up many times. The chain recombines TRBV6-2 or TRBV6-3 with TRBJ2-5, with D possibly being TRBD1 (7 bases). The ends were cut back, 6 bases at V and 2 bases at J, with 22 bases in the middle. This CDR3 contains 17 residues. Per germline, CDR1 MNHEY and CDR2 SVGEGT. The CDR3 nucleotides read TGTGCCAGCAGCCATCTCGTCGGAGGGGGCCGACAAGAGACCCAGTACTTC. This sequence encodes CASSHLVGGGRQETQYF.

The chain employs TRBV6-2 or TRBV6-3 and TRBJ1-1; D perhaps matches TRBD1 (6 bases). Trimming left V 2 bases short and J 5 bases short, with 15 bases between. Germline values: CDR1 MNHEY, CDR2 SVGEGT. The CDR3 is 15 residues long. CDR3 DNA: TGTGCCAGCAGTTACGGAGGGACACCAAGGACTGAAGCTTTCTTT. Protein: CASSYGGTPRTEAFF.

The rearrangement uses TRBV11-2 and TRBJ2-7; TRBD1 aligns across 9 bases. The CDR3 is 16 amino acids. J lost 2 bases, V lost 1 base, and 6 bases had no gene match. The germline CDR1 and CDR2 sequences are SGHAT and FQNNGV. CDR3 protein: CASSLGVGTGPYEQYF. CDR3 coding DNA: TGTGCCAGCAGCTTAGGGGTGGGGACAGGGCCCTACGAGCAGTACTTC.

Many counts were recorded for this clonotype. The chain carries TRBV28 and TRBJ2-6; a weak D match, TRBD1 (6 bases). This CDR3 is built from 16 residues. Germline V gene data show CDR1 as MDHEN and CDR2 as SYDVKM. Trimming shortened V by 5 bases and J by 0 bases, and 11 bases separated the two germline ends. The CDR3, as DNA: TGTGCCAGCAGTCAGGGACATCGCTCTGGGGCCAACGTCCTGACTTTC. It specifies CASSQGHRSGANVLTF.

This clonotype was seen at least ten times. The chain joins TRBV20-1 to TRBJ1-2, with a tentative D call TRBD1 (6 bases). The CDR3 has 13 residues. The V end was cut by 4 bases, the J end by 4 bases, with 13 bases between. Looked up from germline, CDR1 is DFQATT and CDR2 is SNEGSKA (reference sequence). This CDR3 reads CSAKGHRTYGYTF. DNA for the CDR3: TGCAGTGCTAAGGGACACCGCACCTATGGCTACACCTTC.

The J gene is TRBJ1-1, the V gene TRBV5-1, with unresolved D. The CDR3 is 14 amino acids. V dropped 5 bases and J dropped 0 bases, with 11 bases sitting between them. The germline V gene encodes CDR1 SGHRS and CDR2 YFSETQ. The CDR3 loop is CASRASSMNTEAFF. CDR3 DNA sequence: TGCGCCAGCAGGGCGAGTAGTATGAACACTGAAGCTTTCTTT.

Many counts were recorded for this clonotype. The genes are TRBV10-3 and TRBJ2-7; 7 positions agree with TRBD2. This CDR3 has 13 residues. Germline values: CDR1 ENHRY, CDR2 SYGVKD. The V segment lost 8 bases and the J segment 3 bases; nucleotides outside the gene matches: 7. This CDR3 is CAISGGSGYEQYF. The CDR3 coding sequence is TGTGCCATCTCGGGGGGATCAGGCTACGAGCAGTACTTC.

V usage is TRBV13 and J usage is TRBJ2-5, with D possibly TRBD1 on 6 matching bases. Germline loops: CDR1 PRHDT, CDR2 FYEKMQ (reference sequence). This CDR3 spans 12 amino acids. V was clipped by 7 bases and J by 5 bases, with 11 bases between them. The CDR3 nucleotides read TGTGCCAGCAAAGGGGGAGAGGAGACCCAGTACTTC. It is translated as CASKGGEETQYF.

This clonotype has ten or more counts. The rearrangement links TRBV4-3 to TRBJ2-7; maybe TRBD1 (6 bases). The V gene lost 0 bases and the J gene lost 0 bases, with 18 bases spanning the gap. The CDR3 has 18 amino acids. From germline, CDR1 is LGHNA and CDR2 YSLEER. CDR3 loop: CASSQETARDTFSYEQYF. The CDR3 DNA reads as TGCGCCAGCAGCCAAGAAACCGCAAGGGACACCTTCTCCTACGAGCAGTACTTC.

The CDR3 sequence: CSVDSGGNEQYF. CDR3 coding DNA: TGCAGCGTTGATTCTGGAGGAAACGAGCAGTACTTC. The chain employs TRBV29-1 and TRBJ2-7; perhaps TRBD2 as D (5 bases). The CDR3 is 12 residues long. Per germline, CDR1 SQVTM and CDR2 ANQGSEA. Trimming took off 3 bases at V and 5 bases at J, with 11 bases between the two ends.

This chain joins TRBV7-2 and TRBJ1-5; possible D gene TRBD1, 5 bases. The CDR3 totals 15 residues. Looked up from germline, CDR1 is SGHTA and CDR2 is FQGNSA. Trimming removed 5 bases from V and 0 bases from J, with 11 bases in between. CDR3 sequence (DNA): TGTGCCAGCAGCGCCTGGGACGGTAGCAATCAGCCCCAGCATTTT. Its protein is CASSAWDGSNQPQHF.

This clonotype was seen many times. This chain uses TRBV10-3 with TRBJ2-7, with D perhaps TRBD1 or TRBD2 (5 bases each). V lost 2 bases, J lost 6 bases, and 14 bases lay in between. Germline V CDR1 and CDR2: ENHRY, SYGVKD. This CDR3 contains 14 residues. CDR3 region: CAISERTGTGEQYF. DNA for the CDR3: TGTGCCATCAGTGAGAGGACCGGGACGGGCGAGCAGTACTTC.

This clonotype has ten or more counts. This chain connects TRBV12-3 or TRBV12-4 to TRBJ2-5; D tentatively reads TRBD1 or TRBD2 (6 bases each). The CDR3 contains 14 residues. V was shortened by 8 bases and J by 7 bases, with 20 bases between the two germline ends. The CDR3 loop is CASGGTRPAGTQYF. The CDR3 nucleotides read TGTGCCAGCGGGGGGACAAGACCGGCGGGGACCCAGTACTTC.

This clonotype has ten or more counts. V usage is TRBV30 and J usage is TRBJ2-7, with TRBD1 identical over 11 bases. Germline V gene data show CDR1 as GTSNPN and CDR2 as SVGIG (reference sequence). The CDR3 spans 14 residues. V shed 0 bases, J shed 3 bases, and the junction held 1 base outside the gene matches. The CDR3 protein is CAWSVGTGGYEQYF. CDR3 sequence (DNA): TGTGCCTGGAGTGTCGGGACAGGGGGCTACGAGCAGTACTTC.

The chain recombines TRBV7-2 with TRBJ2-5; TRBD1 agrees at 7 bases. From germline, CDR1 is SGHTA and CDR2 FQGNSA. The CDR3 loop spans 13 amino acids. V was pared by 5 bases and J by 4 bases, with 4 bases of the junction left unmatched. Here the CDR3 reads CASSRNRGETQYF. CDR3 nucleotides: TGTGCCAGCAGCCGCAACAGGGGAGAGACCCAGTACTTC.

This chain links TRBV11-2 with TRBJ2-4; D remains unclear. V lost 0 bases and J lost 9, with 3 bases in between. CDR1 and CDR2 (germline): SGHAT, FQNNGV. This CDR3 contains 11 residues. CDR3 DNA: TGTGCCAGCAGCTTAGACTCCATTCAGTACTTC. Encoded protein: CASSLDSIQYF.

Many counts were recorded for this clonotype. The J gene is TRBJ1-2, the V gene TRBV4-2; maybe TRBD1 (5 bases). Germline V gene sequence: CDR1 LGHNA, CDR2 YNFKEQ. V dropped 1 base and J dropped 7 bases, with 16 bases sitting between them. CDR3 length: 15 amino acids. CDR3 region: CASSQALRVRLGYTF. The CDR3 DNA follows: TGTGCCAGCAGCCAAGCTCTCAGGGTGAGGCTTGGCTACACCTTC.

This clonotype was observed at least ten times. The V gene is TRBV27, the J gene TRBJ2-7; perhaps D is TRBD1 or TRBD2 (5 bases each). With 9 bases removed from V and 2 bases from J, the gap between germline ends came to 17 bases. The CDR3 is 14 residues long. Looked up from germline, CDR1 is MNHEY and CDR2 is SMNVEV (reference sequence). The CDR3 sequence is CARESPRGTYEQYF. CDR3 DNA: TGTGCCAGAGAGAGTCCGAGGGGAACCTACGAGCAGTACTTC.

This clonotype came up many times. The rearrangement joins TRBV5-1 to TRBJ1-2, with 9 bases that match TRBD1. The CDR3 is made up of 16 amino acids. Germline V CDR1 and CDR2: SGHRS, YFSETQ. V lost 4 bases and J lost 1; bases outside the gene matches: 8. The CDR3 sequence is CASSDPTGGGNYGYTF. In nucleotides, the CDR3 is TGCGCCAGCAGCGACCCTACAGGGGGCGGTAACTATGGCTACACCTTC.

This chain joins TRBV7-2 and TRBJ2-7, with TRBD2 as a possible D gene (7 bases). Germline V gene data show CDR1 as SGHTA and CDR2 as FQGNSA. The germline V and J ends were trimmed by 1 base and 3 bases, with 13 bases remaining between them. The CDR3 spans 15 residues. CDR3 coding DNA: TGTGCCAGCAGCTTAGGGGGGGCTAGCGGCTACGAGCAGTACTTC. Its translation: CASSLGGASGYEQYF.

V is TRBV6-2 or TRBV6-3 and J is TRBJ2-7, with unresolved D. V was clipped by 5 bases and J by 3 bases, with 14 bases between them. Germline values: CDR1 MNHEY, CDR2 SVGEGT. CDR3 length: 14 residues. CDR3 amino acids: CASSVRTGRYEQYF. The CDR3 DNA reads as TGTGCCAGCAGTGTTAGAACGGGTCGCTACGAGCAGTACTTC.

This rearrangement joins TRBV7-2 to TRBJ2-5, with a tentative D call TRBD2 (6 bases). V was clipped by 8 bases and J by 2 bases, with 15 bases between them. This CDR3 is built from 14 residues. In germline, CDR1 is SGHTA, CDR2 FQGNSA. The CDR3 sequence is CASLLGGVQETQYF. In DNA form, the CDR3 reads TGTGCCAGCCTCCTGGGAGGCGTGCAAGAGACCCAGTACTTC.